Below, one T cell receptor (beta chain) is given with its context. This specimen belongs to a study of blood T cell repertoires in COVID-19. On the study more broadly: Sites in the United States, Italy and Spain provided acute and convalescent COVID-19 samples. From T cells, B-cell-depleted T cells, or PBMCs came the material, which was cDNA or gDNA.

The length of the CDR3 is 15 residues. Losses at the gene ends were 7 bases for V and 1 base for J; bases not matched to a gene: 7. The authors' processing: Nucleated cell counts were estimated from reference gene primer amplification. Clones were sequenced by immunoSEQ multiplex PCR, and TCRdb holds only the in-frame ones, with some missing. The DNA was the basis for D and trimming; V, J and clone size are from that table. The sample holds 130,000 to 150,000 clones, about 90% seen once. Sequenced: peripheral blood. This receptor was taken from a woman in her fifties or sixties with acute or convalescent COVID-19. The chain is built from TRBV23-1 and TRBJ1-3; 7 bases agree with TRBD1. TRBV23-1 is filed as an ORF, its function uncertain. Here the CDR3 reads CASNADRVSGNTIYF. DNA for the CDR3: TGCGCCAGCAACGCAGACAGGGTTTCTGGAAACACCATATATTTT.